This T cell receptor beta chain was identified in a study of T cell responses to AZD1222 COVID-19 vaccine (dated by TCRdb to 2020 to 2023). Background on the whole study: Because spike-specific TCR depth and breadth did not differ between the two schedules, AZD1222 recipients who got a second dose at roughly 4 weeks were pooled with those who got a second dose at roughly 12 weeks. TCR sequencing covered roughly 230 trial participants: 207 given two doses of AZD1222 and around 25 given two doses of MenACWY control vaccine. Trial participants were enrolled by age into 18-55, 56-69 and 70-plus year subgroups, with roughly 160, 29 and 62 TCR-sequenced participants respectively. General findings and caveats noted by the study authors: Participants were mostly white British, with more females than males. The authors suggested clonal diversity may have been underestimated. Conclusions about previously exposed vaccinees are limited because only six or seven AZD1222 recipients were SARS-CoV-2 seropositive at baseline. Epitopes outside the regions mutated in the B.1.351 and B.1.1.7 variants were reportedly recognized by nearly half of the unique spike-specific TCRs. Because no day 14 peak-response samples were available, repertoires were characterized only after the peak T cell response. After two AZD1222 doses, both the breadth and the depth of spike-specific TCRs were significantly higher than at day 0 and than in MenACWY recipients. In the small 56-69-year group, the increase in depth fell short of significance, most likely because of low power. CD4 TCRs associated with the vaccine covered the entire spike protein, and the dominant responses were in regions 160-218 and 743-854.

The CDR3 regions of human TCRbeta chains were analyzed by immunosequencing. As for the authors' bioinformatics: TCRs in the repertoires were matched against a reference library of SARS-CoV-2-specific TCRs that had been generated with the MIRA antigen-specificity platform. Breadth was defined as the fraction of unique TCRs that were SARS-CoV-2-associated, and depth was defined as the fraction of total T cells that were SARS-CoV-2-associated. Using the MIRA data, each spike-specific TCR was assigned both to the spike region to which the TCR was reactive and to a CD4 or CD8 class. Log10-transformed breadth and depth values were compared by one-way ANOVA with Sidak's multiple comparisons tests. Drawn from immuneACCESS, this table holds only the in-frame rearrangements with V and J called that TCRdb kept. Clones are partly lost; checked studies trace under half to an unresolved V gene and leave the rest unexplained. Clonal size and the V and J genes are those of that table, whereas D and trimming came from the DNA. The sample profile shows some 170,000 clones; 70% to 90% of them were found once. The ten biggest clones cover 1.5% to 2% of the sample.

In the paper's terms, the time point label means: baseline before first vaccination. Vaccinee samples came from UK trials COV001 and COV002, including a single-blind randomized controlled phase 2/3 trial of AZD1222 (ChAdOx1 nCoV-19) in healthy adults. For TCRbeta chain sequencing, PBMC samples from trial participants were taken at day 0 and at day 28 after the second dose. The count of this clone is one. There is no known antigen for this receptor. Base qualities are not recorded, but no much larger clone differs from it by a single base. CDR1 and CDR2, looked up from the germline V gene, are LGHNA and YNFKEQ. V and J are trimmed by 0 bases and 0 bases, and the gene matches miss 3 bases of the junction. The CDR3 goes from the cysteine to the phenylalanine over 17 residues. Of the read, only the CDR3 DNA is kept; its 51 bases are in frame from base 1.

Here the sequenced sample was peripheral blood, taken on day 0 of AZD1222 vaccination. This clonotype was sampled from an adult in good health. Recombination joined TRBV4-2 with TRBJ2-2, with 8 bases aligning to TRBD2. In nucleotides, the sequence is TGTGCCAGCAGCCAAGAATCACTAGCGGCGAACACCGGGGAGCTGTTTTTT. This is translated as CASSQESLAANTGELFF.